What follows describes a single T cell receptor (beta chain). Sequenced by immunoSEQ multiplex PCR; TCRdb stores in-frame clones only, minus some. This sample has some 2.3 million clones, with 93% found just once. The data derive from a study of shared clonotypes between healthy human individuals. V was cut by 5 bases and J by 5 bases, with 18 bases left in between. CDR1 and CDR2 from the germline V gene are SNHLY and FYNNEI. The CDR3 has 15 amino acids. The chain has TRBV2 and TRBJ2-5; D may be TRBD1 or TRBD2 (5 bases each). Sequencing input: naive CD4+ T cells from PBMCs. The subset is: CD45RA+ positively selected. This receptor was taken from a young man in good health. Some clones in this sample may be carry-over from other donors' samples. CDR3 loop: CASSNMGPRQETQYF. In nucleotides, the CDR3 is TGTGCCAGCAGTAACATGGGACCCCGGCAGGAGACCCAGTACTTC.